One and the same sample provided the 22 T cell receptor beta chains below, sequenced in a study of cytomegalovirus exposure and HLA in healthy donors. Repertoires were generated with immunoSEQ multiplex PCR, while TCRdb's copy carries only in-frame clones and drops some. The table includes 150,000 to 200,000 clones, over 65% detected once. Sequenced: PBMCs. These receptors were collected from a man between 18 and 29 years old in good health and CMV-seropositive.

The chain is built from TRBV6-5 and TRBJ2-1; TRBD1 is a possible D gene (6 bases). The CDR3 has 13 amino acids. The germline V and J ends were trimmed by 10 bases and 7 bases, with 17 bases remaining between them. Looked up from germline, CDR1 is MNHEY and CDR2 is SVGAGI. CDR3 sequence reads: CATGRGTGNEQFF. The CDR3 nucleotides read TGTGCCACCGGAAGGGGAACAGGGAATGAGCAGTTCTTC.

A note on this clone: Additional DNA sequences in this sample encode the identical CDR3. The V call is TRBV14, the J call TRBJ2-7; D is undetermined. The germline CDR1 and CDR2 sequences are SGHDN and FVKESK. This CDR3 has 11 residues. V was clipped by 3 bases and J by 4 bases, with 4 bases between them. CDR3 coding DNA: TGTGCCAGCAGCCAGGCTTACGAGCAGTACTTC. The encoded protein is CASSQAYEQYF.

CDR3 residues: CASRDQTSLLAKNIQYF. As DNA, the CDR3 is TGTGCAAGTCGCGATCAAACTAGCCTCCTAGCCAAAAACATTCAGTACTTC. This chain uses TRBV12-2 with TRBJ2-4; the table's D call, TRBD2, was not checked against the DNA. TRBV12-2 is a listed pseudogene. The CDR3 totals 17 residues.

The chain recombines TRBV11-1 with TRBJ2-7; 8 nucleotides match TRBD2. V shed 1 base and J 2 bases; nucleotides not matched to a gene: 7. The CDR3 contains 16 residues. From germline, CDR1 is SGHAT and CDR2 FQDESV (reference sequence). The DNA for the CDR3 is TGTGCCAGCAGCTTAGGGACCGGGACTAGTCCCTACGAGCAGTACTTC. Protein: CASSLGTGTSPYEQYF. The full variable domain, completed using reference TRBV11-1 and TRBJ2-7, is EAEVAQSPRYKITEKSQAVAFWCDPISGHATLYWYRQILGQGPELLVQFQDESVVDDSQLPKDRFSAERLKGVDSTLKIQPAELGDSAMYLCASSLGTGTSPYEQYFGPGTRLTVT.

The CDR3 sequence: CASSLGGVSGANVLTF. CDR3 DNA sequence: TGTGCCAGCAGTTTAGGGGGGGTCTCTGGGGCCAACGTCCTGACTTTC. The genes are TRBV28 and TRBJ2-6; TRBD2 aligns across 7 bases. V lost 2 bases, J lost 0 bases, and 1 base stayed unmatched. The CDR3 is made up of 16 amino acids. CDR1 is MDHEN, CDR2 SYDVKM, per germline.

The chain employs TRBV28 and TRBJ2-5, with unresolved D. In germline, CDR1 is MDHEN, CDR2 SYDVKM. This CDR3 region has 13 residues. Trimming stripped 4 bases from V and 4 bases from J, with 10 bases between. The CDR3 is CASSSPDRETQYF. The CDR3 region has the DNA TGTGCCAGCAGTTCCCCCGATAGAGAGACCCAGTACTTC.

Written as DNA, the CDR3 is TGTGCCAGCAGTCCCAGGCGGGGGAACTATGGCTACACCTTC. It codes for CASSPRRGNYGYTF. The chain links TRBV27 to TRBJ1-2; the D gene is possibly TRBD1 (5 bases). The CDR3 is made up of 14 amino acids. Trimming removed 5 bases at V and 2 bases at J, with 12 bases between. Per the germline V gene, CDR1 is MNHEY and CDR2 is SMNVEV (reference sequence).

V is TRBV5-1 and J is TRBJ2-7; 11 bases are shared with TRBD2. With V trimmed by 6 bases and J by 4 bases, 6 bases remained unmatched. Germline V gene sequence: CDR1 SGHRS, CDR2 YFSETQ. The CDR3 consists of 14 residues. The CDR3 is CASTRTSGLYEQYF. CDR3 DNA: TGCGCCAGCACTCGGACTAGCGGGTTATACGAGCAGTACTTC.

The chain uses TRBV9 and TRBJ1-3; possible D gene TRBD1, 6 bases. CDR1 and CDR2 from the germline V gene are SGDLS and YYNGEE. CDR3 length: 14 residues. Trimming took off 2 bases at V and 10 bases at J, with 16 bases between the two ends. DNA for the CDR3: TGTGCCAGCAGCGTGGCAGGGGCACAAGGAACCATATATTTT. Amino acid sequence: CASSVAGAQGTIYF.

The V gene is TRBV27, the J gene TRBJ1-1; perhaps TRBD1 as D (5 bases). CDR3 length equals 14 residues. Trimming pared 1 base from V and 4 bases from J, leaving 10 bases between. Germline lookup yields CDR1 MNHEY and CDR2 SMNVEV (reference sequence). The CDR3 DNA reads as TGTGCCAGCAGTTTATTTGGGGGGGGCACTGAAGCTTTCTTT. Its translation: CASSLFGGGTEAFF.

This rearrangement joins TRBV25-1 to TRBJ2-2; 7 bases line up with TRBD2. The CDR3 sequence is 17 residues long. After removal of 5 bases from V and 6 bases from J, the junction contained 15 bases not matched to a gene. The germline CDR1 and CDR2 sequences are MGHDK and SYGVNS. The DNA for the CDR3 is TGTGCCAGCAGTTCGAATGTGGGGGAGGGCCACGCCGGGGAGCTGTTTTTT. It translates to CASSSNVGEGHAGELFF.

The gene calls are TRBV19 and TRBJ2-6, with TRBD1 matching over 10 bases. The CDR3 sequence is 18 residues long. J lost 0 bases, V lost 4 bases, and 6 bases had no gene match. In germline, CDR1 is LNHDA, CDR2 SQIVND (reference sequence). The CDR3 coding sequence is TGTGCCAGTAGTAGTAGGGACAGGGGAACCTCTGGGGCCAACGTCCTGACTTTC. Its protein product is CASSSRDRGTSGANVLTF.

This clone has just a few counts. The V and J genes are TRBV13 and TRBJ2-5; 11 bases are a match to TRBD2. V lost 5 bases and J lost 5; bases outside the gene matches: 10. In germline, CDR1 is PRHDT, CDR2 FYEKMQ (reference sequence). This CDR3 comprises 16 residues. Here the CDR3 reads CASSPSMTSGMETQYF. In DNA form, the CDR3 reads TGTGCCAGCAGCCCATCCATGACTAGCGGGATGGAGACCCAGTACTTC.

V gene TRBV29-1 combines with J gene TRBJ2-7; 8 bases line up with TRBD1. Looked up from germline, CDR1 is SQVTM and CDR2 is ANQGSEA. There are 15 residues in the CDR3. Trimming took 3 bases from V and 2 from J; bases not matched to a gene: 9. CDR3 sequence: CSVEVSGQGPYEQYF. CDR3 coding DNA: TGCAGCGTTGAGGTATCCGGACAGGGACCCTACGAGCAGTACTTC.

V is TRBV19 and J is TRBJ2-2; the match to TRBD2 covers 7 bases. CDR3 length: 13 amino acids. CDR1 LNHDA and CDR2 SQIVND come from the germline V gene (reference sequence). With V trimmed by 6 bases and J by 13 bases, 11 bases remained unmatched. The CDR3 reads CASRREIVGGLFF. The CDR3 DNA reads TGTGCCAGTAGGCGGGAGATCGTGGGTGGGCTGTTTTTT.

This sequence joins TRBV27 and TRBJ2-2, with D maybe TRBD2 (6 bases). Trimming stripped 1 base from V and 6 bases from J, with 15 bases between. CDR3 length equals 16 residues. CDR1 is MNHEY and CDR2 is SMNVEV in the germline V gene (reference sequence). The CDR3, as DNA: TGTGCCAGCAGTTTATGGTCCGGGAGTGGAGCCGGGGAGCTGTTTTTT. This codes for CASSLWSGSGAGELFF.

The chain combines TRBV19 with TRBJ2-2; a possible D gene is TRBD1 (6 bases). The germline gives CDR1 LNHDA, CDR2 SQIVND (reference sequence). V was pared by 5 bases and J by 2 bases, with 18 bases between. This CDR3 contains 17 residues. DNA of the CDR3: TGTGCCAGTAGTGATTTAGCCGGGACACTTAACACCGGGGAGCTGTTTTTT. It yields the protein CASSDLAGTLNTGELFF. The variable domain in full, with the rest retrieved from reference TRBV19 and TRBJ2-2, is DGGITQSPKYLFRKEGQNVTLSCEQNLNHDAMYWYRQDPGQGLRLIYYSQIVNDFQKGDIAEGYSVSREKKESFPLTVTSAQKNPTAFYLCASSDLAGTLNTGELFFGEGSRLTVL.

CDR3 protein: CASSFTGQNTGELFF. The DNA for the CDR3 is TGTGCCAGCAGCTTTACAGGACAGAACACCGGGGAGCTGTTTTTT. This sequence joins TRBV13 and TRBJ2-2; D might be TRBD1 (5 bases). In germline, CDR1 is PRHDT, CDR2 FYEKMQ (reference sequence). The CDR3 is made up of 15 amino acids. Trimming left V 3 bases short and J 1 base short, with 9 bases between.

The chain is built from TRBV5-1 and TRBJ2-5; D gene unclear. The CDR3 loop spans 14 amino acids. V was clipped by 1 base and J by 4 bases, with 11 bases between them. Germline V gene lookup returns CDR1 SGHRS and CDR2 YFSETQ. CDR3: CASSLFGLRETQYF. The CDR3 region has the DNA TGCGCCAGCAGCTTGTTCGGGTTAAGAGAGACCCAGTACTTC.

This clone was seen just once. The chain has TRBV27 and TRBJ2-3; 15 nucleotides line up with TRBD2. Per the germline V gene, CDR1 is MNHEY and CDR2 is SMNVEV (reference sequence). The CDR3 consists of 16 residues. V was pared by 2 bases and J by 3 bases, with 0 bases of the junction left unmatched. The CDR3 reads CASSLGTSGRTDTQYF. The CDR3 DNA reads TGTGCCAGCAGTTTAGGGACTAGCGGGAGGACAGATACGCAGTATTTT.

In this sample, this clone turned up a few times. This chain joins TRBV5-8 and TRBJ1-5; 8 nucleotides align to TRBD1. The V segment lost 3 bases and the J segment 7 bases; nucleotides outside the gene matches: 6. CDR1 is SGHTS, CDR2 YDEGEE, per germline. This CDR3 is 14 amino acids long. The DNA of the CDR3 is TGTGCCAGCAGCTATTCCAGGGGGCGGCAGCCCCAGCATTTT. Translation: CASSYSRGRQPQHF.

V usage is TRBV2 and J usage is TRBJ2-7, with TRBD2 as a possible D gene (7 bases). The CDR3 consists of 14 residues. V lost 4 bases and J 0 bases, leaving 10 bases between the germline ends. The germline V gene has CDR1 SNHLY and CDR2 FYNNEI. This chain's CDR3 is CASSGGGASYEQYF. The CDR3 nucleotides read TGTGCCAGCAGTGGAGGGGGGGCCTCCTACGAGCAGTACTTC.